This paragraph covers one T cell receptor beta chain sequence. No antigen is known for it. Relapse was seen in all patients after autologous stem cell transplantation, and brentuximab vedotin exposure was variable. The assay was immunoSEQ multiplex PCR, and TCRdb's table has in-frame clones only and misses some. Found here are 50,000 or so clones, about 91% of them singletons; the top ten hold 8.5% to 12%. The source of the sample is a study of PD-1 blockade in classical Hodgkin lymphoma. Study-level information: The study gave patients nivolumab 3 mg/kg intravenously every 2 weeks.

Study results and caveats: Repertoire difference causes, possibly disease activity or prior therapy, remain undefined. Compared with baseline, CD4+ but not CD8+ TCR diversity had risen significantly by C4D1.

This clonotype was sampled from a human donor with classical Hodgkin lymphoma. This specimen was peripheral blood mononuclear cells (PBMCs), taken before the second cycle of nivolumab.

The CDR3 nucleotides read TGTGCCAGCAGCTTGGGGCTAGCGGGGGGACTAGACGAGCAGTACTTC. Its protein is CASSLGLAGGLDEQYF. The chain recombines TRBV5-6 with TRBJ2-7; TRBD2 aligns across 11 bases. Germline trimming cut 0 bases from V and 5 bases from J; bases unmatched to any gene: 7. The CDR3 has 16 residues. CDR1 and CDR2 (germline): SGHDT, YYEEEE.